These 13 T cell receptor beta chains were sequenced from one sample in a study of regulatory T cells in long-lasting Graves disease. As to time point: newly diagnosed GD, antithyroid drugs for less than 3 months. Making the TCR library involved RNA that had been extracted from PBMCs. The TCR beta library used iRepertoire HTBI primers with Arm-PCR amplification of CDR3. TCRdb redid the calling of the multiplex PCR reads with MiXCR, one entry per CDR3 protein. The sample consists of 300,000 to 400,000 distinct CDR3 sequences, around 15% of them appearing once. Sequencing used peripheral blood mononuclear cells (PBMCs), obtained at new diagnosis, from a patient treated with antithyroid drugs. These receptors were taken from a female donor with Graves disease.

The chain employs TRBV6-2 or TRBV6-3 and TRBJ2-7; 7 nucleotides match TRBD2. The CDR3 extends over 16 amino acids. V lost 0 bases and J lost 3; bases outside the gene matches: 8. Germline CDR1 MNHEY, CDR2 SVGEGT. CDR3 nucleotides: TGTGCCAGCAGTTACTCAGGACGGGGGGACTTCTACGAGCAGTACTTC. This gives the protein CASSYSGRGDFYEQYF.

This clonotype was seen more than once but under ten times. The V and J genes are TRBV20-1 and TRBJ1-1, with no clear D. CDR1 DFQATT and CDR2 SNEGSKA come from the germline V gene (reference sequence). Trimming removed 5 bases at V and 5 bases at J, with 27 bases between. This CDR3 contains 17 residues. The CDR3, as DNA: TGCAGTGCTGCTAACATGAAGGATCCCACAAGGAAGACTGAAGCTTTCTTT. Its protein product is CSAANMKDPTRKTEAFF.

The rearrangement joins TRBV20-1 to TRBJ2-3, with a possible D match to TRBD1 (6 bases). CDR1 DFQATT and CDR2 SNEGSKA come from the germline V gene (reference sequence). This CDR3 region has 12 residues. The germline V and J ends were trimmed by 3 bases and 4 bases, with 8 bases remaining between them. Here the CDR3 DNA reads TGCAGTGCTAGCCAGGGGTCAGATACGCAGTATTTT. Translated, it gives CSASQGSDTQYF.

This clonotype was observed at least ten times. The V call is TRBV7-8, the J call TRBJ2-1; D gene unclear. CDR1 and CDR2 (germline): SGHVS, FQNEAQ. The V and J ends lost 1 base and 9 bases respectively, with 7 bases between them. The CDR3 spans 12 residues. CDR3 residues: CASSLGNGEQFF. The DNA for the CDR3 is TGTGCCAGCAGCTTAGGTAACGGTGAGCAGTTCTTC.

J is TRBJ1-2 and V is TRBV7-9; the D is unclear. The CDR3 is made up of 13 amino acids. The germline gives CDR1 SEHNR, CDR2 FQNEAQ (reference sequence). V was cut by 5 bases and J by 4 bases, with 11 bases left in between. CDR3 nucleotides: TGTGCCAGCAGCCTAACGGACGGCTATGGCTACACCTTC. Translated: CASSLTDGYGYTF. The full variable domain, with the rest looked up from reference TRBV7-9 and TRBJ1-2, is DTGVSQNPRHKITKRGQNVTFRCDPISEHNRLYWYRQTLGQGPEFLTYFQNEAQLEKSRLLSDRFSAERPKGSFSTLEIQRTEQGDSAMYLCASSLTDGYGYTFGSGTRLTVV.

This rearrangement joins TRBV5-1 to TRBJ1-2; the D is unclear. The germline gives CDR1 SGHRS, CDR2 YFSETQ. The V and J ends lost 3 bases and 2 bases respectively, with 8 bases between them. The CDR3 covers 13 residues. CDR3 loop: CASSSPENYGYTF. The CDR3 DNA follows: TGCGCCAGCAGCTCCCCGGAGAACTATGGCTACACCTTC.

At least ten counts were recorded for this clonotype. The rearrangement joins TRBV6-2 or TRBV6-3 to TRBJ1-1, with D unresolved. CDR1 is MNHEY and CDR2 is SVGEGT in the germline V gene. The CDR3 contains 16 residues. V was trimmed by 5 bases and J by 3 bases, leaving 19 bases between them. CDR3 loop: CASSLEYRAVHTEAFF. The DNA for the CDR3 is TGTGCCAGCAGTCTAGAATACCGGGCCGTACACACTGAAGCTTTCTTT.

V and J are TRBV12-3 or TRBV12-4 and TRBJ2-1, with unresolved D. The germline V and J ends were trimmed by 3 bases and 14 bases, with 23 bases remaining between them. The CDR3 is 15 amino acids. The CDR3 sequence: CASSFGKAPTMEKFF. The CDR3 DNA is TGTGCCAGCAGTTTCGGTAAGGCTCCTACAATGGAAAAGTTCTTC.

In its sample, this clonotype was seen many times. The chain carries TRBV7-9 and TRBJ1-2; D is ambiguous. Germline values: CDR1 SEHNR, CDR2 FQNEAQ (reference sequence). V lost 2 bases, J lost 3 bases, and 16 bases lay in between. The CDR3 contains 16 residues. CDR3 in amino acids: CASSLSQQGGYYGYTF. CDR3 nucleotide sequence: TGTGCCAGCAGCTTATCTCAGCAAGGAGGATACTATGGCTACACCTTC. Together with reference TRBV7-9 and TRBJ1-2, the CDR3 gives the full variable domain: DTGVSQNPRHKITKRGQNVTFRCDPISEHNRLYWYRQTLGQGPEFLTYFQNEAQLEKSRLLSDRFSAERPKGSFSTLEIQRTEQGDSAMYLCASSLSQQGGYYGYTFGSGTRLTVV.

The chain employs TRBV7-9 and TRBJ2-1; 7 positions match TRBD2. The V gene end was trimmed by 2 bases and the J gene end by 9 bases; junction bases not matched to a gene: 10. The CDR3 totals 15 residues. Per the germline V gene, CDR1 is SEHNR and CDR2 is FQNEAQ (reference sequence). CDR3 sequence reads: CASSLRLAERAEQFF. In DNA, the CDR3 is TGTGCCAGCAGCTTAAGGCTAGCGGAGAGGGCTGAGCAGTTCTTC.

By proportion, this clonotype is medium-sized. The chain uses TRBV2 and TRBJ2-5; 7 positions match TRBD1. The CDR3 loop spans 14 amino acids. The V gene's germline CDR1 is SNHLY and CDR2 FYNNEI. Germline trimming cut 4 bases from V and 1 base from J; bases unmatched to any gene: 3. CDR3 region: CASSGGQLQETQYF. In DNA, the CDR3 is TGTGCCAGCAGTGGGGGACAGCTCCAAGAGACCCAGTACTTC.

This clonotype came up many times. The CDR3 DNA reads TGCGCCAGCAGCCAACTGGGACTACTCCAGGCCGGGGAGCTGTTTTTT. Its protein product is CASSQLGLLQAGELFF. The chain has TRBV4-1 and TRBJ2-2; 7 nucleotides line up with TRBD2. This CDR3 is built from 16 residues. V shed 2 bases, J shed 6 bases, and the junction held 9 bases outside the gene matches. Germline lookup yields CDR1 MGHRA and CDR2 YSYEKL.

Many counts were recorded for this clonotype. The J gene is TRBJ2-1, the V gene TRBV9; D remains ambiguous. The CDR3 has 12 amino acids. Deletions cut 5 bases from V and 8 bases from J, with 11 bases between. Germline values: CDR1 SGDLS, CDR2 YYNGEE. As DNA, the CDR3 is TGTGCCAGCAGAAGTACTGGGGATGAGCAGTTCTTC. It encodes CASRSTGDEQFF.